This TCR beta chain is drawn from a study of PD-1 blockade in classical Hodgkin lymphoma. Study details: Nivolumab dosing for patients was 3 mg/kg, administered intravenously every 2 weeks. Findings and limits, study-wide: Underlying causes for the observed repertoire differences were not defined, possibly disease activity or prior therapy. Whoever responded completely had baseline diversity much like that seen in newly diagnosed patients. Before treatment, TCR diversity in newly diagnosed patients was reportedly lower than in healthy donors.

Concerning this clone: No antigen is known for it.

Relapse after autologous stem cell transplantation occurred in every patient, and brentuximab vedotin exposure varied. This table comes from immunoSEQ multiplex PCR, and its TCRdb copy is limited to in-frame clones, with some not included. The table lists 20,000 to 30,000 clones, 69% of them singletons. Germline V gene sequence: CDR1 SGHAT, CDR2 FQNNGV. V was shortened by 6 bases and J by 7 bases, with 12 bases between the two germline ends. This CDR3 region has 12 residues. The V gene is TRBV11-2, the J gene TRBJ1-1; possibly TRBD1 for D (5 bases). The sequencing used peripheral blood mononuclear cells (PBMCs), collected at baseline. The clonotype was recovered from a human donor with classical Hodgkin lymphoma. The CDR3 here is CASRQPGGEAFF. DNA of the CDR3: TGTGCCAGCAGGCAACCCGGGGGTGAAGCTTTCTTT.